This TCR beta chain was recorded in a study of control samples from healthy donors and cancer patients. Repertoires were generated with immunoSEQ multiplex PCR, while TCRdb's copy carries only in-frame clones and drops some. Seen here are under 150,000 clones, about 93% observed once, and the top ten hold roughly 1.7%. In germline, CDR1 is KGHSH, CDR2 LQKENI. CDR3 size: 15 residues. V was pared by 3 bases and J by 5 bases, with 7 bases of the junction left unmatched. What was sequenced was PBMCs. J is TRBJ2-1 and V is TRBV18; 7 bases agree with TRBD2. This clonotype was sampled from a man between 50 and 59 years old with head and neck cancer. CDR3 DNA sequence: TGTGCCAGCTCACCCGCCGGGACTACCAACAATGAGCAGTTCTTC. Translating gives CASSPAGTTNNEQFF.